This is a list of T cell receptor beta chains from one sample in a study of blood T cells in healthy people across ages. One entry per CDR3 protein, called by TCRdb with MiXCR from the 5' RACE reads. Of around 650,000 distinct CDR3 sequences in the sample, over 40% were seen once. Sequenced material: blood. The receptors shown here come from an elderly man in good health. CDR3s include the opening cysteine and the closing phenylalanine or tryptophan. The D gene is left open where the match is weak. Where a row states a size, it is once, few, many or the class of an expanded clone; other rows omit it.

TRBJ1-5 - TRBV6-1 - CASSVGGRVGNQPQHF TGTGCCAGCAGTGTTGGGGGGAGGGTTGGCAATCAGCCCCAGCATTTT
TRBJ1-1 - TRBV27 - CASSLRDGLSAAFF TGTGCCAGTAGTTTACGGGACGGGTTGAGTGCAGCTTTCTTT
TRBJ2-5 TRBD1 TRBV6-2/TRBV6-3 - CASSYSALKGGRGVHGLRTQYF TGTGCCAGCAGTTACTCCGCATTGAAAGGGGGCCGTGGAGTCCATGGGCTGCGGACCCAGTACTTC
TRBJ2-1 TRBD2 TRBV3-1 once CASSQGLAGSSNEQFF TGTGCCAGCAGCCAGGGACTAGCGGGAAGTAGCAATGAGCAGTTCTTC
TRBJ1-4 - TRBV2 - CASSEAGAANEKLFF TGTGCCAGCAGTGAAGCGGGAGCAGCAAATGAAAAACTGTTTTTT
TRBJ2-7 - TRBV2 - CASMQGRDGEQYF TGTGCCAGCATGCAGGGGCGGGACGGCGAGCAGTACTTC
TRBJ1-5 - TRBV14 few CASSQSAGKPQHF TGTGCCAGCAGCCAATCGGCAGGGAAGCCCCAGCATTTT
TRBJ2-7 TRBD1 TRBV5-1 few CASSPGTVPITYEQYF TGCGCCAGCAGCCCAGGGACAGTTCCCATCACCTACGAGCAGTACTTC
TRBJ2-4 - TRBV11-2 - CASSSISGKNIQYF TGTGCCAGCAGCTCTATCTCGGGAAAAAACATTCAGTACTTC
TRBJ2-1 TRBD1 TRBV7-9 - CASSLVTLTGTVNEQFF TGTGCCAGCAGCTTAGTGACCCTTACCGGGACAGTTAATGAGCAGTTCTTC
TRBJ2-1 TRBD2 TRBV5-1 - CASTDASGGYNEQFF TGCGCCAGCACGGATGCTAGCGGGGGTTACAATGAGCAGTTCTTC
TRBJ2-1 - TRBV3-1 - CAGRSRDQKNEQFF TGTGCCGGCAGGTCCCGGGACCAGAAAAATGAGCAGTTCTTC
TRBJ2-5 - TRBV20-1 - CSADPGVSTQYF TGCAGTGCGGACCCGGGTGTCTCGACCCAGTACTTC
TRBJ1-5 - TRBV6-2/TRBV6-3 - CASTNQQFQPQHF TGTGCCAGCACCAACCAACAGTTTCAGCCCCAGCATTTT
TRBJ2-1 - TRBV6-5 few CASSYSSRSSYNEQFF TGTGCCAGCAGTTACTCGAGTAGGAGCTCCTACAATGAGCAGTTCTTC
TRBJ2-7 - TRBV20-1 - CSALIYSYEQYF TGCAGTGCGCTCATTTATTCCTACGAGCAGTACTTC
TRBJ2-3 TRBD2 TRBV12-3/TRBV12-4 many CASSRTSGKDTQYF TGTGCCAGCAGTAGGACTAGCGGGAAAGATACGCAGTATTTT
TRBJ2-1 - TRBV12-3/TRBV12-4 - CASSFSRGEQFF TGTGCCAGCAGTTTCTCCCGGGGTGAGCAGTTCTTC
TRBJ1-2 - TRBV6-6 - CASRITSSNYGYTF TGTGCCAGCAGAATAACCAGCTCTAACTATGGCTACACCTTC
TRBJ2-7 - TRBV5-1 - CASSSAGQGKTYEQYF TGCGCCAGCAGCTCGGCCGGCCAGGGGAAGACCTACGAGCAGTACTTC
TRBJ2-5 TRBD2 TRBV4-3 few CASSQGLAGTQETQYF TGCGCCAGCAGCCAAGGCTTAGCGGGAACTCAAGAGACCCAGTACTTC
TRBJ2-6 TRBD1 TRBV12-3/TRBV12-4 - CASSLDRGRSGANVLTF TGTGCCAGCAGCCTGGACAGGGGGCGATCTGGGGCCAACGTCCTGACTTTC
TRBJ1-1 TRBD1 TRBV6-2/TRBV6-3 few CASSSRQGVAQKNTEAFF TGTGCCAGCAGTTCAAGACAGGGGGTCGCTCAAAAGAACACTGAAGCTTTCTTT
TRBJ1-6 TRBD1 TRBV6-2/TRBV6-3 - CASSRDRGMGPLHF TGTGCCAGCAGTCGGGACAGGGGGATGGGTCCCCTCCACTTT
TRBJ1-4 - TRBV25-1 once CASRRTSGNEKLFF TGTGCCAGCAGGCGGACTTCGGGGAATGAAAAACTGTTTTTT
TRBJ2-5 TRBD1 TRBV29-1 - CSAAGTASNLQYF TGCAGCGCCGCCGGGACAGCCTCGAACCTGCAGTACTTC
TRBJ2-5 TRBD2 TRBV7-2 few CASSPPGLAGSQETQYF TGTGCCAGCAGCCCCCCCGGACTAGCGGGGAGTCAAGAGACCCAGTACTTC
TRBJ2-5 - TRBV5-1 - CASTADGIQETQYF TGCGCCAGCACCGCCGACGGGATCCAAGAGACCCAGTACTTC
TRBJ2-1 TRBD2 TRBV20-1 - CSAGLAGGRYNEQFF TGCAGTGCTGGACTAGCGGGAGGGCGCTACAATGAGCAGTTCTTC
TRBJ2-1 TRBD2 TRBV20-1 - CSARTGGGTGGAYNEQFF TGCAGTGCTAGGACTGGCGGAGGCACGGGGGGGGCCTACAATGAGCAGTTCTTC
TRBJ2-1 - TRBV3-1 - CASSQGEAAGQIYNERFF TGTGCCAGCAGCCAAGGTGAAGCGGCGGGACAGATTTACAATGAGCGGTTCTTC
TRBJ1-5 - TRBV6-2/TRBV6-3 once CASSFYMGDQPQHF TGTGCCAGCAGTTTCTATATGGGAGATCAGCCCCAGCATTTT